The text below deals with one T cell receptor (beta chain). Its antigen is unknown. The entry originates in a study of response to subunit inactivated influenza vaccine. TCRdb reprocessed the RT-PCR reads with MiXCR, giving one entry per CDR3 protein. The sample includes almost 600,000 distinct CDR3 sequences, about 15% of them seen just once. Germline CDR1 reads MNHEY; CDR2 reads SVGEGT. V lost 7 bases to trimming and J lost 0 bases; unmatched junction nucleotides: 5. CDR3 length equals 16 residues. Overall study findings and caveats: Few additional T cells are recruited per seasonal influenza vaccination, authors suggested.

This chain joins TRBV6-2 or TRBV6-3 and TRBJ2-6, with 8 nucleotides matching TRBD1. The material sequenced was PBMCs from blood, taken 11 to 12 days after vaccination. The sequence came from a man over 45 who received an inactivated influenza vaccine. The CDR3 sequence: CASTDRVPSGANVLTF. DNA of the CDR3: TGTGCCAGCACGGACAGGGTACCCTCTGGGGCCAACGTCCTGACTTTC.